This T cell receptor (beta chain) was retrieved from a study of Graves' ophthalmopathy and Graves' hyperthyroidism. Using RNA transcripts, the TCR beta CDR3 regions were amplified. HTBI-primed first-round RT-PCR preceded second-round multiplex PCR. TCRdb re-derived calls from the multiplex PCR reads in MiXCR, one entry per CDR3 protein. The data contain 600,000 to 950,000 distinct CDR3 sequences, roughly 40% of them singletons. The sample holds one count of this clonotype. It was from 8 to 10 ml of fresh peripheral blood that the PBMCs came. Sequencing used peripheral blood. The receptor comes from an adult man with Graves' ophthalmopathy.

CDR3 region: CSAGTGIRYF. The CDR3 nucleotides read TGCAGCGCAGGGACAGGGATACGTTATTTT. The gene calls are TRBV29-1 and TRBJ1-3; 9 bases fit TRBD1. Germline CDR1 SQVTM, CDR2 ANQGSEA. The CDR3 length is 10 residues. V lost 7 bases, J lost 16 bases, and 8 bases stayed unmatched.